The clone carrying this T cell receptor beta chain is a singleton in its sample. The antigen is undetermined. The data derive from a study of T cells in Graves' hyperthyroidism and ophthalmopathy. Findings and caveats of the study: A 13 V-J signature model discriminated ophthalmopathy versus stable hyperthyroidism. Most thyroid clonotypes expanded above 0.001 appeared in blood too.

CDR1 is SGHTA, CDR2 FQGTGA, per germline. This CDR3 is 14 amino acids long. V trimming: 2 bases; J trimming: 6 bases; junction bases outside the gene matches: 3. TCR beta CDR3 regions were amplified from RNA transcripts. Initially, a first-round RT-PCR of the TCR CDR3 employed the HTBI primer set. TCRdb analysed the multiplex PCR reads with MiXCR anew, one entry per CDR3 protein. Seen here are approximately 520,000 distinct CDR3 sequences, roughly 25% observed once, and the top ten hold around 10%. Investigators excluded patients with uncontrolled infection, other autoimmune disease, pregnancy or lactation. The diagnoses drew upon clinical symptoms, serum thyroxine and TRAb, thyroid ultrasound and orbital computed tomography.

The chain is built from TRBV7-3 and TRBJ2-2, with 7 bases that match TRBD1. Sequencing used blood. The sequence was collected from a woman in her twenties or thirties with Graves' ophthalmopathy. DNA for the CDR3: TGTGCCAGCAGCTTAGACAGGGCGTCCGGGGAGCTGTTTTTT. The encoded protein is CASSLDRASGELFF.